The clone carrying this TCR beta chain was seen more than once but under ten times. This specimen belongs to a study of cytomegalovirus exposure and HLA in healthy donors. It was with 60 Vbeta and 13 Jbeta primers that the PCR ran. Sequencing was performed with immunoSEQ multiplex PCR; in TCRdb, only in-frame clones are kept and a portion is missing. The sample yields about 140,000 clones, nearly 10% seen once. Looked up from germline, CDR1 is SNHLY and CDR2 is FYNNEI. V was clipped by 7 bases and J by 10 bases, with 20 bases between them. The CDR3 is 14 amino acids. The rearrangement links TRBV2 to TRBJ2-1, with a possible D match to TRBD2 (6 bases). Sequenced: PBMCs. This receptor was taken from a man aged 50-59 years in good health and CMV-seronegative. The CDR3 region has the DNA TGTGCCAGCACCGGGACTCTCCCTACAATCGAGCAGTTCTTC. Its translation is CASTGTLPTIEQFF.